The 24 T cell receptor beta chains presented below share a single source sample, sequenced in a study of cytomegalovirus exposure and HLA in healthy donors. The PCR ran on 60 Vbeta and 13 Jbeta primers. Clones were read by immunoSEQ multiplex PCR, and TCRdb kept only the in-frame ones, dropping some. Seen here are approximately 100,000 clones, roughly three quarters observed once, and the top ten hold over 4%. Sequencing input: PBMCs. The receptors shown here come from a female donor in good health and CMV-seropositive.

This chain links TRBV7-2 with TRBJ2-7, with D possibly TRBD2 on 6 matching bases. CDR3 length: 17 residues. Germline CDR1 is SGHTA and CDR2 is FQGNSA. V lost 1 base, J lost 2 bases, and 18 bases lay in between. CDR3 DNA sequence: TGTGCCAGCAGCTTAGGTGTTGGGGCGGGATGGCCCTACGAGCAGTACTTC. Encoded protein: CASSLGVGAGWPYEQYF.

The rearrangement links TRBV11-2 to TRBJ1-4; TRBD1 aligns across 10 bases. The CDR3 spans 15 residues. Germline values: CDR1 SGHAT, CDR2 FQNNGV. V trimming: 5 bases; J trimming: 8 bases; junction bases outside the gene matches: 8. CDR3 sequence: CASSLDRGRPEKLFF. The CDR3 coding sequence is TGTGCCAGCAGCCTCGACAGGGGGCGCCCCGAAAAACTGTTTTTT.

The CDR3 reads CSAVTGEQQYF. The DNA for the CDR3 is TGCAGTGCTGTGACAGGGGAACAGCAGTACTTC. V gene TRBV20-1 combines with J gene TRBJ2-7, with 8 bases aligning to TRBD1. The CDR3 runs 11 residues. Germline V CDR1 and CDR2: DFQATT, SNEGSKA (reference sequence). The V segment lost 5 bases and the J segment 8 bases; nucleotides outside the gene matches: 5.

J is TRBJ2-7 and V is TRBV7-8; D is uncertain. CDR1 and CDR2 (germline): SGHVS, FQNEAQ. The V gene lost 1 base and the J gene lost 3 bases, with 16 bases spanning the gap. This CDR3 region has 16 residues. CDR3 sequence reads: CASSLGSFLMSYEQYF. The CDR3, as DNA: TGTGCCAGCAGCTTAGGCTCCTTCTTAATGAGCTACGAGCAGTACTTC. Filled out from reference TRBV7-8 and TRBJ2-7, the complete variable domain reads GAGVSQSPRYKVAKRGQDVALRCDPISGHVSLFWYQQALGQGPEFLTYFQNEAQLDKSGLPSDRFFAERPEGSVSTLKIQRTQQEDSAVYLCASSLGSFLMSYEQYFGPGTRLTVT.

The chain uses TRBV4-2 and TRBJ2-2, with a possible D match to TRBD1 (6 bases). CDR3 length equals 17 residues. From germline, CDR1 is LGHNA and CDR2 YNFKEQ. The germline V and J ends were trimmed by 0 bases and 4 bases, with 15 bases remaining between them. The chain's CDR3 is CASSQDGNLGATGELFF. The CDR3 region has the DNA TGTGCCAGCAGCCAAGACGGGAACTTGGGGGCCACCGGGGAGCTGTTTTTT.

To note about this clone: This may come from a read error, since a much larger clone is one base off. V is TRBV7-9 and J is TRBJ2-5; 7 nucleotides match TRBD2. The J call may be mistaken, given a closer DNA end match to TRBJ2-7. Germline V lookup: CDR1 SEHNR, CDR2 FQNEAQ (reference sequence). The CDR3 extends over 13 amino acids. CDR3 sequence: CASSQRDSYEQYF. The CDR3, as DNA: TGTGCCAGCAGTCAGCGGGACTCCTACGAGCAGTACTTC.

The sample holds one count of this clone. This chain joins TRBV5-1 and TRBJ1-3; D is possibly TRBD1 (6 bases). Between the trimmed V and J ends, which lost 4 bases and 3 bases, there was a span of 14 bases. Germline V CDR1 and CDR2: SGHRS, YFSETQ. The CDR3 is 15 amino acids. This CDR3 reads CASSPSGDIGNTIYF. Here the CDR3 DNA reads TGCGCCAGCAGCCCGTCCGGGGACATTGGAAACACCATATATTTT.

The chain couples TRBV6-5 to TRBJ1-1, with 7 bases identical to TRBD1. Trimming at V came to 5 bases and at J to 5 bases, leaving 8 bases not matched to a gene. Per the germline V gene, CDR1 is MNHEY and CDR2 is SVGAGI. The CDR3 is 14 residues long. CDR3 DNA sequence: TGTGCCAGCAGTCCAACAGGGGTTAGAACTGAAGCTTTCTTT. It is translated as CASSPTGVRTEAFF.

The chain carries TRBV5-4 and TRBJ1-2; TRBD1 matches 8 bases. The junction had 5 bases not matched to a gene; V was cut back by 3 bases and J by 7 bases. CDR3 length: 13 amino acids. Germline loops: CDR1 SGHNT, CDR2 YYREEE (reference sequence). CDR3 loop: CASSSQGAVGYTF. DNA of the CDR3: TGTGCCAGCAGCTCCCAGGGGGCGGTTGGCTACACCTTC.

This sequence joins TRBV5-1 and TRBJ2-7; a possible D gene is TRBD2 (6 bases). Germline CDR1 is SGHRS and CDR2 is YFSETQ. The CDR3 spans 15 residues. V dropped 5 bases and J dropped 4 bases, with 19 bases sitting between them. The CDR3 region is CASRYGGESVYEQYF. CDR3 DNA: TGCGCCAGCAGGTATGGAGGGGAGTCAGTTTACGAGCAGTACTTC.

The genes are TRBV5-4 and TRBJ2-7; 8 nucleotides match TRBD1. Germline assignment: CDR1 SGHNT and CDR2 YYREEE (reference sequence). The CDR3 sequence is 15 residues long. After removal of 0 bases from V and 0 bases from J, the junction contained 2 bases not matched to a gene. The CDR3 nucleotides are TGTGCCAGCAGCTTGGGACAGGGGATCTCCTACGAGCAGTACTTC. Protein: CASSLGQGISYEQYF. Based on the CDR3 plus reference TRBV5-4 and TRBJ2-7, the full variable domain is ETGVTQSPTHLIKTRGQQVTLRCSSQSGHNTVSWYQQALGQGPQFIFQYYREEENGRGNFPPRFSGLQFPNYSSELNVNALELDDSALYLCASSLGQGISYEQYFGPGTRLTVT.

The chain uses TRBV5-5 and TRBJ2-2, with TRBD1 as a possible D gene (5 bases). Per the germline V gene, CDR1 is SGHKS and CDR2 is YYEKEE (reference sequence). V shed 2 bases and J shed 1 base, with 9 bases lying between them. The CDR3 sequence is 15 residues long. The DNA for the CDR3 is TGTGCCAGCAGCTTAGGGGTAGGGAACACCGGGGAGCTGTTTTTT. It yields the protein CASSLGVGNTGELFF.

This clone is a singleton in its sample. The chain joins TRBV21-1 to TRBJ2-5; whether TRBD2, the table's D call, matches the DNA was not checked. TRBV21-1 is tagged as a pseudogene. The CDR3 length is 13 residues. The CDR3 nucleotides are TGTGCCAGCAGCCTTAAAAGAGAGGAGACCCAGTACTTC. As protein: CASSLKREETQYF.

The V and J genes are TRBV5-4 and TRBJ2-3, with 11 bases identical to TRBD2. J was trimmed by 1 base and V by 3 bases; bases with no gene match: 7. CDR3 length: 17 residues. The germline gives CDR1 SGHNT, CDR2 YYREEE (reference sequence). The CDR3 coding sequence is TGTGCCAGCAGCTCCCCGACTAGCGGGGTGCGCACAGATACGCAGTATTTT. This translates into CASSSPTSGVRTDTQYF.

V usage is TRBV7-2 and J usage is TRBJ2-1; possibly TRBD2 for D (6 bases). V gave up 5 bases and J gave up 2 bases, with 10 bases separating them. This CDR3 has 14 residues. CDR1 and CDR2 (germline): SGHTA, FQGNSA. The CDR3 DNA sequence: TGTGCCAGCAGCCCGGGACTGGCCTACAATGAGCAGTTCTTC. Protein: CASSPGLAYNEQFF.

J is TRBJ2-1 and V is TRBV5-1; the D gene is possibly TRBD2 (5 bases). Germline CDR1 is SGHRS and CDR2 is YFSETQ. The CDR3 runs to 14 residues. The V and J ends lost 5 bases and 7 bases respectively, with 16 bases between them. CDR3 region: CASREAATGNEQFF. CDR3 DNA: TGCGCCAGCAGAGAAGCGGCCACCGGGAATGAGCAGTTCTTC.

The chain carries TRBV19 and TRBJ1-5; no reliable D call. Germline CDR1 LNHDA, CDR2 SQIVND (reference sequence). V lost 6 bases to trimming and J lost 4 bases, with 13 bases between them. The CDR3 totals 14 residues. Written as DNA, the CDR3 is TGTGCCAGTAGAGCGACGAGCGGTAATCAGCCCCAGCATTTT. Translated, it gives CASRATSGNQPQHF.

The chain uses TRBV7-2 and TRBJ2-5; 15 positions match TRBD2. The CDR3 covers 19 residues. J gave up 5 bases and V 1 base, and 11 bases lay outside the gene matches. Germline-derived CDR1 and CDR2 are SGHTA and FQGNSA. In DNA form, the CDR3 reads TGTGCCAGCAGCTTAGAAGGACTAGCGGGGGGGCTTACGATCGAGACCCAGTACTTC. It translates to CASSLEGLAGGLTIETQYF. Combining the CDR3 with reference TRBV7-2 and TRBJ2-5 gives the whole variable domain GAGVSQSPSNKVTEKGKDVELRCDPISGHTALYWYRQSLGQGLEFLIYFQGNSAPDKSGLPSDRFSAERTGGSVSTLTIQRTQQEDSAVYLCASSLEGLAGGLTIETQYFGPGTRLLVL.

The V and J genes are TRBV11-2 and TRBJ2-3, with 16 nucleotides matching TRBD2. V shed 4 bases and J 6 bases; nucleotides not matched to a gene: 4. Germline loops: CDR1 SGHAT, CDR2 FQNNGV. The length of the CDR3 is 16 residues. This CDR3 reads CASSSGTSGGADTQYF. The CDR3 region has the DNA TGTGCCAGCAGCTCTGGGACTAGCGGGGGGGCGGATACGCAGTATTTT.

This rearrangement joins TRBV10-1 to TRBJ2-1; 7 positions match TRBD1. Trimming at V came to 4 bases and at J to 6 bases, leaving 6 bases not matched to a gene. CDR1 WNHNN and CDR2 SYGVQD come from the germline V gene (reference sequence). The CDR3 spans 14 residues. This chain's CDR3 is CASSAGGLGNEQFF. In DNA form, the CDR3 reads TGCGCCAGCAGTGCAGGGGGATTGGGCAATGAGCAGTTCTTC.

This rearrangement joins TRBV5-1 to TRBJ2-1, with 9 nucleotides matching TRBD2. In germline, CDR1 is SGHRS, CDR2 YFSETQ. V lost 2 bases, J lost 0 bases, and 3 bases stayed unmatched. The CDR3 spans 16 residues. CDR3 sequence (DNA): TGCGCCAGCAGCTTTAATAGCGGGAGCTCCTACAATGAGCAGTTCTTC. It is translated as CASSFNSGSSYNEQFF.

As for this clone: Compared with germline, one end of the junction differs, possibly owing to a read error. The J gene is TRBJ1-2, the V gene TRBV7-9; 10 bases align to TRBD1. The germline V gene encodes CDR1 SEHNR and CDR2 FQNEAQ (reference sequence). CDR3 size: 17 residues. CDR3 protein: CSSSKVGATGGLEGYTF. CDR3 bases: TGTTCCAGCAGCAAAGTGGGGGCGACAGGGGGCCTGGAGGGCTACACCTTC.

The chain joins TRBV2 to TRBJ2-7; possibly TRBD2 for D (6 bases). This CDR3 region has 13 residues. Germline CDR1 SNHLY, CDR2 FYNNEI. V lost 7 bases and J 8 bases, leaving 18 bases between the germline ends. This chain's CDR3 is CASKRNSGGKQYF. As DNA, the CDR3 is TGTGCCAGCAAAAGGAATAGCGGCGGCAAGCAGTACTTC.

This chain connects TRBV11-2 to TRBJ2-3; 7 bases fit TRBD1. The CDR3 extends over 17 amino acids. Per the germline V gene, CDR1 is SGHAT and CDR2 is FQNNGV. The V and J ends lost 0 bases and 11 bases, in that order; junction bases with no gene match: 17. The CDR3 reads CASSLDYGGDRISLQYF. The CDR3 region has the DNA TGTGCCAGCAGCTTAGATTACGGTGGGGACAGAATCTCTCTGCAGTATTTT. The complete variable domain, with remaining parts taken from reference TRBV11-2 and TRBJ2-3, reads EAGVAQSPRYKIIEKRQSVAFWCNPISGHATLYWYQQILGQGPKLLIQFQNNGVVDDSQLPKDRFSAERLKGVDSTLKIQPAKLEDSAVYLCASSLDYGGDRISLQYFGPGTRLTVL.